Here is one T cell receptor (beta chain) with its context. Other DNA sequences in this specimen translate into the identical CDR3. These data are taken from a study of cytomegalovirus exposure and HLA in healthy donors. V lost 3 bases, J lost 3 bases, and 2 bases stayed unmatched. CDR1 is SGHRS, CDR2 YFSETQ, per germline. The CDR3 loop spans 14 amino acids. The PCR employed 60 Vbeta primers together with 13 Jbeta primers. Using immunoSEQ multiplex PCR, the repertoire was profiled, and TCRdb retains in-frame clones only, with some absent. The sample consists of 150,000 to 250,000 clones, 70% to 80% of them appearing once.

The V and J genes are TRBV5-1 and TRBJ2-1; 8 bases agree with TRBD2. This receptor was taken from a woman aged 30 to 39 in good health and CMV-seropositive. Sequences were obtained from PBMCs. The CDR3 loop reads CASSSSGGYNEQFF. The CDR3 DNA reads TGCGCCAGCAGCTCGAGCGGGGGCTACAATGAGCAGTTCTTC.